The source of this TCR beta chain is a study of shared clonotypes between healthy human individuals. Whole-study findings and limits: Several donors showed sharing of roughly 5% of naive CD4 clonotypes. Though the depth was large, rarefaction showed that sorted-subset sequencing was incomplete.

The test was conducted at deep level. Several immunoSEQ plates held equal portions of the genomic DNA taken from each subset. Here immunoSEQ multiplex PCR was the method, and the copy in TCRdb shows in-frame clones only, minus some. The repertoire holds roughly 590,000 clones, with 95% to 96% as singletons. Details on this clone: Antigen specificity is unknown. Other DNA variants within this sample encode the same CDR3.

CD45RO-negative, CCR7-selected cells formed the naive CD8 fraction, which excluded terminally differentiated effector memory CD45RA+ cells. This CDR3 has 15 residues. Germline CDR1 is MGHRA and CDR2 is YSYEKL. V was cut by 0 bases and J by 0 bases, with 6 bases left in between. Sample: naive CD8+ T cells sorted from blood. The sequence was collected from a woman aged 30 to 39 in good health. This chain joins TRBV4-1 and TRBJ2-4; D is ambiguous. This CDR3 reads CASSQDRLAKNIQYF. The DNA for the CDR3 is TGCGCCAGCAGCCAAGACCGATTAGCCAAAAACATTCAGTACTTC.